Following are 32 T cell receptor beta chains from one sample sequenced in a study of T-cell reconstitution after alpha-beta-depleted transplantation in children. Unique molecular identifiers featured in how the TCRbeta library was prepared. TCRdb reanalysed the PCR reads using MiXCR and keeps one entry per CDR3 protein. The sample records fewer than 350,000 distinct CDR3 sequences, roughly 10% being singletons. This specimen was peripheral blood, taken 180 days after TCRalphabeta/CD19-depleted stem cell transplant. The source of these receptors is a male patient aged 2-15 years who had a stem cell transplant for chronic granulomatous disease, so the T cells may come from the graft donor.

Worth noting for this clonotype: A read error may be the cause here, since a much bigger clone is one base away. The V gene is TRBV6-2 or TRBV6-3, the J gene TRBJ2-3; no clear D. CDR3 length equals 14 residues. Germline-derived CDR1 and CDR2 are MNHEY and SVGEGT. The CDR3 loop reads CASSYWLNTDMQYF. The CDR3 DNA sequence: TGTGCCAGCAGTTACTGGCTAAACACAGATATGCAGTATTTT.

This clonotype came up many times. The chain recombines TRBV15 with TRBJ2-3; TRBD2 aligns across 11 bases. Germline CDR1 is LNHNV and CDR2 is YYDKDF (reference sequence). The CDR3 loop spans 18 amino acids. V was clipped by 7 bases and J by 3 bases; unmatched bases: 15. CDR3 residues: CATTSRILAGGRTDTQYF. CDR3 nucleotide sequence: TGTGCCACCACCTCTCGGATATTAGCGGGGGGGCGGACAGATACGCAGTATTTT.

Ten or more counts support this clonotype. The chain uses TRBV5-4 and TRBJ2-3; the match to TRBD2 covers 11 bases. V shed 3 bases, J shed 2 bases, and the junction held 14 bases outside the gene matches. The CDR3 has 19 residues. Germline V gene sequence: CDR1 SGHNT, CDR2 YYREEE (reference sequence). CDR3 DNA sequence: TGTGCCAGCAGCTGGGCCGGGACTAGCGGAATAGGGGCCACAGATACGCAGTATTTT. Its translation: CASSWAGTSGIGATDTQYF.

This clonotype was counted many times. V usage is TRBV6-5 and J usage is TRBJ2-5, with 7 bases matching TRBD1. The germline V gene has CDR1 MNHEY and CDR2 SVGAGI. V trimming: 10 bases; J trimming: 5 bases; junction bases outside the gene matches: 7. This CDR3 spans 12 amino acids. The CDR3 is CATNRGSETQYF. CDR3 DNA sequence: TGTGCCACCAACAGGGGTTCCGAGACCCAGTACTTC.

This clonotype showed up just a few times. The V and J genes are TRBV15 and TRBJ2-7; 7 positions match TRBD1. Germline trimming cut 0 bases from V and 5 bases from J; bases unmatched to any gene: 4. Germline V gives CDR1 LNHNV, CDR2 YYDKDF (reference sequence). The CDR3 contains 14 residues. The chain's CDR3 is CATSREQGIDEQYF. The DNA for the CDR3 is TGTGCCACCAGCAGAGAACAGGGGATAGACGAGCAGTACTTC.

This clonotype was observed at least ten times. The V and J genes are TRBV25-1 and TRBJ2-1; the D gene is possibly TRBD2 (5 bases). Germline values: CDR1 MGHDK, CDR2 SYGVNS. The germline V and J ends were trimmed by 3 bases and 11 bases, with 23 bases remaining between them. CDR3 size: 16 residues. The CDR3 DNA follows: TGTGCCAGCAGTGACCCGAGCGGATTCTACTACCCCAAGCAGTTCTTC. It encodes CASSDPSGFYYPKQFF.

This clonotype was seen at least ten times. This sequence joins TRBV9 and TRBJ1-6; D is uncertain. The ends were cut back, 0 bases at V and 6 bases at J, with 10 bases in the middle. The CDR3 runs 15 residues. Germline V lookup: CDR1 SGDLS, CDR2 YYNGEE. The CDR3 sequence is CASSVEVGRNSPLHF. CDR3 DNA: TGTGCCAGCAGCGTAGAGGTAGGGCGTAATTCACCCCTCCACTTT. The full variable domain, completed using reference TRBV9 and TRBJ1-6, is DSGVTQTPKHLITATGQRVTLRCSPRSGDLSVYWYQQSLDQGLQFLIQYYNGEERAKGNILERFSAQQFPDLHSELNLSSLELGDSALYFCASSVEVGRNSPLHFGNGTRLTVT.

This clonotype was detected ten times or more. The J gene is TRBJ2-7, the V gene TRBV20-1, with TRBD2 matching 10 bases. V lost 6 bases, J lost 4 bases, and 12 bases stayed unmatched. CDR1 and CDR2 from the germline V gene are DFQATT and SNEGSKA (reference sequence). There are 15 residues in the CDR3. The CDR3 loop reads CSAGSGRAYPYEQYF. The CDR3 nucleotides are TGCAGTGCGGGAAGCGGGAGGGCCTATCCATACGAGCAGTACTTC.

This clonotype showed up many times. This chain links TRBV27 with TRBJ2-7; TRBD1 matches at 9 bases. The trim removed 5 bases at V and 6 bases at J, leaving 5 bases unmatched. Germline V CDR1 and CDR2: MNHEY, SMNVEV (reference sequence). This CDR3 spans 13 amino acids. The CDR3 nucleotides are TGTGCCAGCAGTCGGACAGGGGTGTTCGAGCAGTACTTC. Amino acid sequence: CASSRTGVFEQYF.

This clonotype has a handful of counts. The V call is TRBV7-8, the J call TRBJ1-1, with 7 bases fitting TRBD1. The V and J ends lost 5 bases and 5 bases, in that order; junction bases with no gene match: 11. Germline V CDR1 and CDR2: SGHVS, FQNEAQ. The CDR3 has 15 amino acids. In DNA form, the CDR3 reads TGTGCCAGCAGCCTTACCCAGGGGGTTTGGACTGAAGCTTTCTTT. It translates to CASSLTQGVWTEAFF.

A note on this clonotype: A junction boundary mismatches the germline segment, possibly from a read error. The V and J genes are TRBV5-1 and TRBJ2-2; D possibly corresponds to TRBD2 (5 bases). This CDR3 has 14 residues. Per germline, CDR1 SGHRS and CDR2 YFSETQ. Here the CDR3 reads CASSLQQNTGELVF. CDR3 bases: TGCGCCAGCAGCTTGCAACAGAACACCGGGGAGCTGGTTTTC.

A note on this clonotype: A much larger clonotype is one base distant, so this may be a read error. This chain links TRBV28 with TRBJ2-7, with D perhaps TRBD1 (5 bases). CDR1 MDHEN and CDR2 SYDVKM come from the germline V gene. The CDR3 loop spans 15 amino acids. CDR3 coding DNA: TGTGCCGGCAGTTATCGGCAGGGAATCTCCTACGAGCAGTACTTC. Residues: CAGSYRQGISYEQYF.

This clonotype was recorded many times. This chain links TRBV20-1 with TRBJ2-1; D gene uncertain. The CDR3 has 16 residues. Germline-derived CDR1 and CDR2 are DFQATT and SNEGSKA (reference sequence). Deletions cut 1 base from V and 0 bases from J, with 13 bases between. The CDR3 DNA reads TGCAGTGCTAGAGTAGCCGCCTCTAGCTCCTACAATGAGCAGTTCTTC. Encoded protein: CSARVAASSSYNEQFF.

This clonotype was recorded at least ten times. V usage is TRBV7-7 and J usage is TRBJ1-4; D not resolved. The CDR3 spans 13 residues. Germline V CDR1 and CDR2: SSHAT, FNYEAQ (reference sequence). V lost 8 bases to trimming and J lost 11 bases, with 18 bases between them. The CDR3 loop reads CASSPAEGHKLFF. CDR3 DNA sequence: TGTGCCAGCTCTCCGGCGGAGGGTCATAAACTGTTTTTT.

This clonotype was detected ten times or more. The chain links TRBV20-1 to TRBJ2-5, with D perhaps matching TRBD1 (6 bases). The CDR3 totals 16 residues. Per germline, CDR1 DFQATT and CDR2 SNEGSKA (reference sequence). Trimming took off 1 base at V and 0 bases at J, with 15 bases between the two ends. For the CDR3, the DNA is TGCAGTGCTAGAGTCCTGACAGGAAGGGACCAAGAGACCCAGTACTTC. It encodes CSARVLTGRDQETQYF.

This clonotype was recorded at least ten times. V usage is TRBV29-1 and J usage is TRBJ2-4, with D maybe TRBD1 (6 bases). V dropped 4 bases and J dropped 6 bases, with 19 bases sitting between them. CDR1 and CDR2 (germline): SQVTM, ANQGSEA. The CDR3 has 15 residues. The CDR3 nucleotides read TGCAGCGTTGTAGGCTTGACAGGAGCGATAAACATTCAGTACTTC. It is translated as CSVVGLTGAINIQYF.

For this clonotype: A much bigger clone sits one base away, suggesting this may be a read error. The CDR3 DNA sequence: TGTGCCAGCAGTCAAAATACAGGGTTTTTTGCTGGCGACACCTTC. Its translation is CASSQNTGFFAGDTF. This chain links TRBV27 with TRBJ1-2; possibly TRBD1 for D (6 bases). Germline V gene lookup returns CDR1 MNHEY and CDR2 SMNVEV (reference sequence). CDR3 length: 15 residues.

This clonotype was seen many times. The chain links TRBV20-1 to TRBJ1-3, with unresolved D. The germline gives CDR1 DFQATT, CDR2 SNEGSKA (reference sequence). The CDR3 is 13 residues long. Trimming removed 8 bases at V and 4 bases at J, with 15 bases between. DNA for the CDR3: TGCAGTTCGCTCAGCAACCAAGGAAACACCATATATTTT. Its translation: CSSLSNQGNTIYF.

This clonotype has ten or more counts. The chain combines TRBV20-1 with TRBJ1-5, with D hard to call. V gave up 7 bases and J gave up 0 bases, with 13 bases separating them. CDR1 and CDR2 (germline): DFQATT, SNEGSKA (reference sequence). CDR3 length equals 14 residues. The CDR3 region has the DNA TGCAGTGTGAAGGCGATGAATAGCAATCAGCCCCAGCATTTT. Translated, it gives CSVKAMNSNQPQHF.

Ten or more counts support this clonotype. The gene calls are TRBV7-2 and TRBJ2-5; 9 nucleotides align to TRBD2. V shed 2 bases, J shed 5 bases, and the junction held 3 bases outside the gene matches. This CDR3 spans 14 amino acids. In germline, CDR1 is SGHTA, CDR2 FQGNSA. The CDR3 region has the DNA TGTGCCAGCAGCTTACTCGGGACTAGCGAGACCCAGTACTTC. Protein product: CASSLLGTSETQYF.

Concerning this clonotype itself: This sequence may be a read error, since a much larger clone differs from it by one base. The V and J genes are TRBV7-9 and TRBJ2-3; no firm D call. Trimming shortened V by 2 bases and J by 5 bases, and 14 bases separated the two germline ends. CDR3 length: 15 amino acids. The germline gives CDR1 SEHNR, CDR2 FQNEAQ (reference sequence). The chain's CDR3 is CASSLTIPLGDTQYF. Written as DNA, the CDR3 is TGTGCCAGCAGCTTAACGATACCCCTGGGAGATACGCAGTATTTT.

This clonotype was counted once. A read error may account for a junction end that differs from germline. This chain links TRBV5-8 with TRBJ2-7; 8 nucleotides line up with TRBD1. The CDR3 covers 17 residues. From germline, CDR1 is SGHTS and CDR2 YDEGEE. The DNA for the CDR3 is TGTGCCAGCAGCAACCCCCCGGGACAGGCTAGTACCTACGGGCAGTACTTC. Its translation: CASSNPPGQASTYGQYF.

This clonotype occurred many times. J is TRBJ2-3 and V is TRBV7-8, with TRBD2 matching 9 bases. CDR3 length: 17 amino acids. Germline V gene data show CDR1 as SGHVS and CDR2 as FQNEAQ. V shed 5 bases, J shed 3 bases, and the junction held 12 bases outside the gene matches. CDR3: CASSVVAAGGSTDTQYF. The CDR3 nucleotides are TGTGCCAGCAGCGTAGTGGCGGCGGGGGGGAGTACAGATACGCAGTATTTT.

At least ten counts were recorded for this clonotype. V is TRBV20-1 and J is TRBJ1-1, with D perhaps matching TRBD1 (6 bases). Germline V lookup: CDR1 DFQATT, CDR2 SNEGSKA (reference sequence). Trimming stripped 8 bases from V and 10 bases from J, with 20 bases between. The CDR3 totals 12 residues. CDR3 nucleotides: TGCAGTCCGGAGTGGGGGGCAAAGAGAGCTTTCTTT. Protein sequence: CSPEWGAKRAFF.

This clonotype was recorded many times. The genes are TRBV5-5 and TRBJ2-3; D may be TRBD1 (5 bases). The germline V and J ends were trimmed by 0 bases and 4 bases, with 12 bases remaining between them. This CDR3 is built from 15 residues. Germline assignment: CDR1 SGHKS and CDR2 YYEKEE (reference sequence). In DNA, the CDR3 is TGTGCCAGCAGCTTGGATCTGGGCAGGGCAGATACGCAGTATTTT. Amino acids: CASSLDLGRADTQYF.

This clonotype was observed a few times. The chain combines TRBV6-5 with TRBJ2-7, with D perhaps matching TRBD1 (5 bases). CDR3 length: 11 residues. Per the germline V gene, CDR1 is MNHEY and CDR2 is SVGAGI. V lost 3 bases and J lost 9, with 9 bases in between. CDR3 nucleotide sequence: TGTGCCAGCAGTTATTCAGGGTTGCAGTACTTC. Translation: CASSYSGLQYF.

This clonotype has at least ten counts. The chain combines TRBV5-1 with TRBJ2-3; 9 positions match TRBD1. Germline V gene sequence: CDR1 SGHRS, CDR2 YFSETQ. The junction had 2 bases not matched to a gene; V was cut back by 0 bases and J by 0 bases. This CDR3 spans 16 amino acids. In nucleotides, the CDR3 is TGCGCCAGCAGCTTGGGGACAGGGGCCAGCACAGATACGCAGTATTTT. Residues: CASSLGTGASTDTQYF.

This clonotype was picked up a small number of times. J is TRBJ2-3 and V is TRBV2; TRBD1 matches at 7 bases. The junction had 10 bases not matched to a gene; V was cut back by 6 bases and J by 7 bases. The CDR3 has 14 residues. Germline loops: CDR1 SNHLY, CDR2 FYNNEI. CDR3 in amino acids: CASSVQGPAYTQYF. The CDR3 DNA sequence: TGTGCCAGCAGCGTACAGGGGCCCGCCTATACGCAGTATTTT.

This clonotype was picked up many times. V is TRBV20-1 and J is TRBJ2-1; TRBD1 matches 8 bases. The CDR3 runs to 14 residues. V lost 6 bases, J lost 10 bases, and 14 bases stayed unmatched. CDR1 is DFQATT, CDR2 SNEGSKA, per germline (reference sequence). CDR3 sequence reads: CSAREDRVVREQFF. DNA of the CDR3: TGCAGTGCAAGGGAGGACAGGGTGGTTCGGGAGCAGTTCTTC.

In this sample, this clonotype turned up many times. Written as DNA, the CDR3 is TGCGCCAGCAGCCGCGGCAGCTTCTACAATGAGCAGTTCTTC. Amino acids: CASSRGSFYNEQFF. V and J are TRBV4-3 and TRBJ2-1; D unresolved. V dropped 4 bases and J dropped 3 bases, with 10 bases sitting between them. Germline V gene lookup returns CDR1 LGHNA and CDR2 YSLEER. CDR3 length: 14 residues.

This clonotype was seen ten or more times. The J gene is TRBJ1-2, the V gene TRBV18, with D unclear. Germline CDR1 KGHSH, CDR2 LQKENI. CDR3 length: 13 residues. The V end lost 0 bases, the J end lost 5 bases, and 7 bases lay between the germline ends. CDR3 region: CASSPPSFYGYTF. The CDR3 bases are TGTGCCAGCTCACCACCGTCCTTTTATGGCTACACCTTC.

This clonotype was recorded many times. The rearrangement joins TRBV4-2 to TRBJ2-6; D not resolved. Trimming cost V 11 bases and J 0 bases, with 5 bases left between them. Germline loops: CDR1 LGHNA, CDR2 YNFKEQ. The CDR3 totals 12 residues. Here the CDR3 DNA reads TGTGCCTTGTACTCTGGGGCCAACGTCCTGACTTTC. Encoded protein: CALYSGANVLTF.